This is a list of T cell receptor beta chains from one sample in a study of shared clonotypes between healthy human individuals. This table comes from immunoSEQ multiplex PCR, and its TCRdb copy is limited to in-frame clones, with some not included. Found here are around 980,000 clones, around 78% of them singletons; the top ten hold roughly 0.55%. Sequencing was done on a sample of memory CD4+ T cells from PBMCs. Receptors were obtained from a man younger than 35 in good health. Some clones in this sample may be carry-over from other donors' samples. Both conserved end residues are part of each CDR3. D genes are given only for firm matches.

cdr3_length,d_call,j_call,v_call,cdr3_nt,cdr3_aa
17,TRBD2,TRBJ2-5,TRBV9,TGTGCCAGCAGCGCGGGGGCAAGGACTAGCGGGATGGAGACCCAGTACTTC,CASSAGARTSGMETQYF
11,NA,TRBJ2-2,TRBV11-2,TGTGCCAGCGGGAACACCGGGGAGCTGTTTTTT,CASGNTGELFF
14,NA,TRBJ1-1,TRBV29-1,TGCAGCGTTGGGGCGGACATTGGCTTTAGGGCGTCTTTCTTT,CSVGADIGFRASFF
15,NA,TRBJ1-1,TRBV18,TGTGCCAGCTCGCCACTTCGCCAGATGAACACTGAAGCTTTCTTT,CASSPLRQMNTEAFF
15,TRBD1,TRBJ2-7,TRBV6-1,TGTGCCAGCAGTGAAGGGAGGACAGGCACCTACGAGCAGTACTTC,CASSEGRTGTYEQYF
13,TRBD1,TRBJ1-2,TRBV28,TGTGCCAGTACAGGGGGCACATTGGACGGCTACACCTTC,CASTGGTLDGYTF
14,NA,TRBJ1-2,TRBV29-1,TGCAGCGGATGGTCTCCTGGGGGAGGGTATGGCTACACCTTC,CSGWSPGGGYGYTF
15,NA,TRBJ2-2,TRBV11-2,TGTGCCAGCAGCCCCCCACAGGGTATGACCGGGGAGCTGTTTTTT,CASSPPQGMTGELFF
11,NA,TRBJ2-3,TRBV25-1,TGTGCCAGCAGTGCAGCCGATACGCAGTATTTT,CASSAADTQYF
13,TRBD1,TRBJ2-2,TRBV5-4,TGTGCCAGCAGCTCGGGACAGTCCGGGGAGCTGTTTTTT,CASSSGQSGELFF
13,NA,TRBJ1-4,TRBV7-9,TGTGCCAGCAGCTTAAACGTTCAGGAAAAACTGTTTTTT,CASSLNVQEKLFF
11,TRBD1,TRBJ1-1,TRBV20-1,TGCAGTGCCTTGGGACAGGGAGCAGCTTTCTTT,CSALGQGAAFF
18,TRBD2,TRBJ2-2,TRBV5-1,TGCGCCAGCAGCTTGGCGAGGGGACTAACTATGAACACCGGGGAGCTGTTTTTT,CASSLARGLTMNTGELFF
17,TRBD2,TRBJ2-1,TRBV9,TGTGCCAGCAGCGTAGGGGGGACTAGCGGGAGGGCCCCTGAGCAGTTCTTC,CASSVGGTSGRAPEQFF
14,TRBD2,TRBJ2-3,TRBV30,TGTGCCTGGAGCGGAGAACTAGCGGGAGATACGCAGTATTTT,CAWSGELAGDTQYF
15,NA,TRBJ1-2,TRBV4-2,TGTGCCAGCAGCCAAGATCGTGCGGGCCCGTATGGCTACACCTTC,CASSQDRAGPYGYTF
15,TRBD1,TRBJ2-1,TRBV5-1,TGCGCCAGCAGCTTGCTTAGGACAGGGACGAATGAGCAGTTCTTC,CASSLLRTGTNEQFF
14,NA,TRBJ1-1,TRBV5-1,TGCGCCAGCAGCTTTATAGGGGAGGGCACTGAAGCTTTCTTT,CASSFIGEGTEAFF